This entry lists 24 T cell receptor beta chains sequenced from one sample in a study of shared clonotypes between healthy human individuals (dated by TCRdb to the early 2020s). The library came from the immunoSEQ multiplex PCR assay. Held by TCRdb, this immuneACCESS table contains in-frame sequences only and omits some clones. Under half of the omission traces to an unresolved V gene where checked; the cause of the rest is unknown. The sample includes 2 million to 3 million clones, with around nine tenths observed a single time. More than 0.12% of the sample rests with the top ten. Sequenced: naive CD4+ T cells sorted from blood. The intended sense of this specimen's cell subset or site label: CD45RA+ positively selected. The receptors stem from a man younger than 35 in good health.

The gene calls are TRBV2 and TRBJ2-5, with 12 bases that match TRBD2. V lost 6 bases to trimming and J lost 4 bases; unmatched junction nucleotides: 6. This CDR3 has 15 residues. CDR1 is SNHLY, CDR2 FYNNEI, per germline. The CDR3 here is CASRETSGGIETQYF. In DNA, the CDR3 is TGTGCCAGCAGGGAAACTAGCGGGGGGATAGAGACCCAGTACTTC.

The chain joins TRBV11-2 to TRBJ2-5, with 12 bases fitting TRBD2. The germline V gene encodes CDR1 SGHAT and CDR2 FQNNGV. Trimming at V came to 5 bases and at J to 5 bases, leaving 9 bases not matched to a gene. CDR3 size: 16 residues. The CDR3 coding sequence is TGTGCCAGCAGCAGCAGACTAGCGGGAGCTTTGGAGACCCAGTACTTC. Its translation is CASSSRLAGALETQYF.

The chain recombines TRBV27 with TRBJ2-5, with D perhaps TRBD1 (6 bases). Deletions cut 0 bases from V and 4 bases from J, with 12 bases between. The CDR3 spans 15 residues. Germline loops: CDR1 MNHEY, CDR2 SMNVEV (reference sequence). CDR3 region: CASSLSPAGAETQYF. CDR3 nucleotides: TGTGCCAGCAGTTTATCTCCAGCAGGGGCAGAGACCCAGTACTTC.

The chain uses TRBV30 and TRBJ1-2, with 9 bases lining up with TRBD1. The V and J ends lost 1 base and 6 bases, in that order; junction bases with no gene match: 9. The CDR3 has 15 residues. Germline-derived CDR1 and CDR2 are GTSNPN and SVGIG (reference sequence). The CDR3, as DNA: TGTGCCTGGAGTGACTGGGACAGGGTTCGGAATGGCTACACCTTC. The encoded protein is CAWSDWDRVRNGYTF.

CDR3 residues: CASSSGATDTQYF. The CDR3 nucleotides are TGTGCCAGCAGTTCGGGGGCCACAGATACGCAGTATTTT. The rearrangement joins TRBV28 to TRBJ2-3; D may match TRBD1 or TRBD2 (6 bases each). Germline V gene sequence: CDR1 MDHEN, CDR2 SYDVKM. The germline V and J ends were trimmed by 4 bases and 2 bases, with 7 bases remaining between them. The CDR3 sequence is 13 residues long.

The V gene is TRBV19, the J gene TRBJ1-2, with unresolved D. CDR1 is LNHDA and CDR2 is SQIVND in the germline V gene (reference sequence). V gave up 3 bases and J gave up 0 bases, with 8 bases separating them. This CDR3 is 14 amino acids long. DNA of the CDR3: TGTGCCAGTAGTATGGGGTCGCCTAACTATGGCTACACCTTC. The encoded protein is CASSMGSPNYGYTF. Supplemented by reference TRBV19 and TRBJ1-2, the full variable domain reads DGGITQSPKYLFRKEGQNVTLSCEQNLNHDAMYWYRQDPGQGLRLIYYSQIVNDFQKGDIAEGYSVSREKKESFPLTVTSAQKNPTAFYLCASSMGSPNYGYTFGSGTRLTVV.

The chain links TRBV4-3 to TRBJ1-2; tentatively, D is TRBD1 (5 bases). The V end was cut by 0 bases, the J end by 0 bases, with 11 bases between. The CDR3 loop spans 16 amino acids. Germline V gene data show CDR1 as LGHNA and CDR2 as YSLEER. The CDR3 DNA is TGCGCCAGCAGCCAAGATTTTGTGGGGGCTAACTATGGCTACACCTTC. It specifies CASSQDFVGANYGYTF.

The chain joins TRBV9 to TRBJ2-2; D could derive from TRBD1 or TRBD2 (5 bases each). The germline V gene encodes CDR1 SGDLS and CDR2 YYNGEE. This CDR3 is 14 amino acids long. With 2 bases removed from V and 3 bases from J, the gap between germline ends came to 8 bases. In DNA, the CDR3 is TGTGCCAGCAGCGTCTTGGGGGACACCGGGGAGCTGTTTTTT. It encodes CASSVLGDTGELFF. Filled out from reference TRBV9 and TRBJ2-2, the complete variable domain reads DSGVTQTPKHLITATGQRVTLRCSPRSGDLSVYWYQQSLDQGLQFLIQYYNGEERAKGNILERFSAQQFPDLHSELNLSSLELGDSALYFCASSVLGDTGELFFGEGSRLTVL.

This clone was recorded once. The CDR3 nucleotides read TGTGCCTGGAGTGTCATACGGACTAGCGGGGGGGCAGCCCCTTCCAATGAGCAGTTCTTC. It translates to CAWSVIRTSGGAAPSNEQFF. This chain uses TRBV30 with TRBJ2-1; the match to TRBD2 covers 15 bases. The CDR3 extends over 20 amino acids. Per germline, CDR1 GTSNPN and CDR2 SVGIG (reference sequence). V shed 0 bases and J 6 bases; nucleotides not matched to a gene: 15.

This clone was seen just once. The chain is built from TRBV5-5 and TRBJ1-2; 7 nucleotides line up with TRBD1. The CDR3 spans 14 residues. V shed 8 bases and J 0 bases; nucleotides not matched to a gene: 7. Germline CDR1 is SGHKS and CDR2 is YYEKEE (reference sequence). DNA of the CDR3: TGTGCCAGTGTTAAAGGGACAGCTAACTATGGCTACACCTTC. Translating gives CASVKGTANYGYTF.

This clone was seen a few times. This chain joins TRBV19 and TRBJ1-5, with 7 bases that match TRBD1. CDR3 length: 13 amino acids. Per the germline V gene, CDR1 is LNHDA and CDR2 is SQIVND (reference sequence). After removal of 4 bases from V and 6 bases from J, the junction contained 3 bases not matched to a gene. The CDR3 DNA reads TGTGCCAGTAGTAAGACAGGGCTTCAGCCCCAGCATTTT. This gives the protein CASSKTGLQPQHF.

Concerning this clone: The sample carries other DNA sequences with the same CDR3. V is TRBV6-6 and J is TRBJ1-1; D uncertain. From germline, CDR1 is MNHNY and CDR2 SVGAGI (reference sequence). V gave up 7 bases and J gave up 5 bases, with 8 bases separating them. There are 11 residues in the CDR3. CDR3 DNA sequence: TGTGCCAGCACCGTGGGGACTGAAGCTTTCTTT. Translated, it gives CASTVGTEAFF.

The J gene is TRBJ1-2, the V gene TRBV6-6; the D is unclear. Germline loops: CDR1 MNHNY, CDR2 SVGAGI (reference sequence). CDR3 length: 15 residues. V lost 0 bases and J lost 7, with 15 bases in between. CDR3 protein: CASSYSNYPTSGYTF. The CDR3 DNA follows: TGTGCCAGCAGTTACTCGAATTATCCGACGAGTGGCTACACCTTC.

The genes are TRBV27 and TRBJ1-3, with D unresolved. V was trimmed by 3 bases and J by 2 bases, leaving 8 bases between them. There are 14 residues in the CDR3. From germline, CDR1 is MNHEY and CDR2 SMNVEV (reference sequence). CDR3 sequence: CASSLRATGNTIYF. CDR3 sequence (DNA): TGTGCCAGCAGTTTGAGAGCCACTGGAAACACCATATATTTT.

V is TRBV7-2 and J is TRBJ2-5; 14 positions agree with TRBD2. This CDR3 comprises 16 residues. V dropped 5 bases and J dropped 5; count of bases not matched to a gene: 7. The V gene's germline CDR1 is SGHTA and CDR2 FQGNSA. CDR3 residues: CASSLRLAGGGETQYF. The CDR3 DNA sequence: TGTGCCAGCAGCCTGAGACTAGCGGGAGGGGGGGAGACCCAGTACTTC. Full variable domain (remainder filled in from reference TRBV7-2 and TRBJ2-5): GAGVSQSPSNKVTEKGKDVELRCDPISGHTALYWYRQSLGQGLEFLIYFQGNSAPDKSGLPSDRFSAERTGGSVSTLTIQRTQQEDSAVYLCASSLRLAGGGETQYFGPGTRLLVL.

The chain has TRBV20-1 and TRBJ2-1; unclear D gene. The CDR3 is made up of 11 amino acids. V lost 5 bases and J lost 4, with 6 bases in between. Germline CDR1 and CDR2: DFQATT and SNEGSKA (reference sequence). The CDR3 DNA reads as TGCAGTGCTGTTACTTACAATGAGCAGTTCTTC. It codes for CSAVTYNEQFF.

The chain joins TRBV7-9 to TRBJ1-1; TRBD1 matches at 7 bases. Germline CDR1 is SEHNR and CDR2 is FQNEAQ (reference sequence). Germline trimming cut 7 bases from V and 1 base from J; bases unmatched to any gene: 6. CDR3 length: 14 residues. Written as DNA, the CDR3 is TGTGCCAGCACACAGGGGTTGGAGAACACTGAAGCTTTCTTT. Protein sequence: CASTQGLENTEAFF.

The chain has TRBV19 and TRBJ1-2; 7 nucleotides align to TRBD1. This CDR3 has 15 amino acids. CDR1 and CDR2 (germline): LNHDA, SQIVND (reference sequence). After removal of 1 base from V and 8 bases from J, the junction contained 10 bases not matched to a gene. CDR3 nucleotide sequence: TGTGCCAGTAGTATAGGGCGACAGGGAGGGTCGGGCTACACCTTC. This codes for CASSIGRQGGSGYTF.

The gene calls are TRBV13 and TRBJ2-5; D is possibly TRBD1 (6 bases). This CDR3 spans 17 amino acids. Trimming removed 0 bases at V and 3 bases at J, with 17 bases between. The germline V gene encodes CDR1 PRHDT and CDR2 FYEKMQ (reference sequence). The CDR3 loop reads CASSLGRLSRGEETQYF. The CDR3 DNA is TGTGCCAGCAGCTTAGGCCGATTGAGCAGGGGTGAAGAGACCCAGTACTTC.

V is TRBV30 and J is TRBJ2-4, with D tentatively TRBD1 or TRBD2 (6 bases each). This CDR3 spans 15 amino acids. V lost 8 bases to trimming and J lost 0 bases, with 17 bases between them. CDR1 is GTSNPN, CDR2 SVGIG, per germline (reference sequence). CDR3 in amino acids: CAVGGRDIAKNIQYF. CDR3 coding DNA: TGTGCCGTCGGGGGCAGGGACATAGCCAAAAACATTCAGTACTTC.

The chain recombines TRBV6-6 with TRBJ2-7; the D gene could be TRBD1 or TRBD2 (6 bases each). V was cut by 6 bases and J by 0 bases, with 12 bases left in between. The length of the CDR3 is 14 residues. Germline CDR1 and CDR2: MNHNY and SVGAGI (reference sequence). CDR3 amino acids: CASSLGGSSYEQYF. The CDR3 coding sequence is TGTGCCAGCAGCCTAGGGGGGAGCTCCTACGAGCAGTACTTC.

The chain recombines TRBV2 with TRBJ1-6; the D gene is possibly TRBD1 (5 bases). Germline CDR1 is SNHLY and CDR2 is FYNNEI. This CDR3 is 14 amino acids long. V was cut by 6 bases and J by 8 bases, with 14 bases left in between. CDR3 sequence reads: CASSFGTDHSPLHF. The CDR3, as DNA: TGTGCCAGCAGCTTCGGGACGGATCATTCACCCCTCCACTTT.

The chain is built from TRBV5-1 and TRBJ1-3; unclear D gene. The CDR3 runs 14 residues. Per the germline V gene, CDR1 is SGHRS and CDR2 is YFSETQ. V was pared by 2 bases and J by 7 bases, with 13 bases between. CDR3 protein: CASSFGTFGNTIYF. The DNA for the CDR3 is TGCGCCAGCAGCTTTGGAACCTTCGGGAACACCATATATTTT.

The chain is built from TRBV2 and TRBJ1-2, with 9 bases lining up with TRBD1. Losses at the gene ends were 6 bases for V and 4 bases for J; bases not matched to a gene: 15. Looked up from germline, CDR1 is SNHLY and CDR2 is FYNNEI. The CDR3 is made up of 17 amino acids. The CDR3 protein is CASSLKGQGERSYGYTF. In DNA form, the CDR3 reads TGTGCCAGCAGCCTAAAGGGACAGGGTGAACGGAGCTATGGCTACACCTTC.